This TCR beta chain is drawn from a study of blood T cell repertoires in COVID-19. At the level of the study: The United States, Italy and Spain supplied acute and convalescent COVID-19 samples. Sources were T cells, B-cell-depleted T cells, or PBMCs; the material itself was cDNA or gDNA.

The V gene lost 1 base and the J gene lost 9 bases, with 16 bases spanning the gap. CDR1 is MGHDK and CDR2 is SYGVNS in the germline V gene. The CDR3 spans 16 residues. In the original analysis: Quantification of nucleated cells was approximated via reference gene primer amplification. Assay: immunoSEQ multiplex PCR; the TCRdb copy retains only in-frame clones and omits some. V and J calls and clone size follow that table, whereas D and trimming were derived from the DNA. The repertoire holds some 90,000 clones, roughly nine tenths seen once, with around 2.1% in the top ten. Sequencing was performed on peripheral blood. The chain links TRBV25-1 to TRBJ1-6; a possible D gene is TRBD1 (5 bases). This TCR was sampled from a man in his fifties with acute or convalescent COVID-19. The DNA of the CDR3 is TGTGCCAGCAGTGAATCCGCCGGGACTTGGAGTTCACCCCTCCACTTT. It encodes CASSESAGTWSSPLHF.